This TCR beta chain was found in a study of blood T cells in healthy people across ages. Study-level points and caveats: Naive and antigen-experienced cells could not be conclusively compared, given unsorted PBMCs. TCR beta diversity tracked closely with naive T cell percentage.

This clonotype was counted ten times or more. The antigen is not known. Donors were healthy Caucasian individuals from Russia aged about 6 to 90. This CDR3 is 15 amino acids long. CDR1 and CDR2 (germline): MGHRA, YSYEKL. Unmatched junction bases numbered 6, after V lost 0 bases and J lost 6 bases. A sample-barcoded 5' primer and a J-beta primer mix were used in a second PCR of roughly 6 to 11 cycles. All cDNA molecules were each tagged by a template-switch adaptor with 12 random nucleotides. TCRdb re-called the 5' RACE reads with MiXCR, one entry per CDR3 protein. The table lists 730,000 or so distinct CDR3 sequences, more than 40% of them singletons.

The source is a woman aged 60-75 years in good health. The gene calls are TRBV4-1 and TRBJ2-7; TRBD2 matches at 9 bases. Sequencing input: blood. The CDR3 sequence: CASSQEVAGASEQYF. In DNA, the CDR3 is TGCGCCAGCAGCCAAGAAGTAGCGGGGGCGTCCGAGCAGTACTTC.